Each of the 28 T cell receptor beta chains below was sequenced from the same sample in a study of ipilimumab plus nivolumab after autologous stem cell transplantation (dated by TCRdb to the early 2020s). The protocol used for the library was the immunoSEQ multiplex PCR assay. Imported from immuneACCESS, the table was reduced by TCRdb to in-frame sequences with V and J called. These copies leave out some clones; in studies compared against another copy, an unresolved V gene accounts for under half, and the cause of the remainder is not known. The sample table lists about 20,000 clones, approximately 73% of them with a count of one. Jointly, the top ten make up 20% to 25% of the sample. This specimen was PBMCs, taken in a trial of ipilimumab plus nivolumab as post-transplant consolidation. The source is a male donor with diffuse large B-cell lymphoma.

The chain employs TRBV7-8 and TRBJ1-1, with D tentatively TRBD1 (5 bases). The ends were cut back, 1 base at V and 6 bases at J, with 12 bases in the middle. The CDR3 is made up of 14 amino acids. Germline lookup yields CDR1 SGHVS and CDR2 FQNEAQ. CDR3 protein: CASSLDRSVAEAFF. CDR3 in DNA: TGTGCCAGCAGCTTAGACAGGTCAGTCGCTGAAGCTTTCTTT.

This sequence joins TRBV10-3 and TRBJ2-1; no definite D call. V lost 6 bases and J lost 0, with 15 bases in between. The CDR3 is made up of 16 amino acids. Germline CDR1 and CDR2: ENHRY and SYGVKD. CDR3 DNA: TGTGCCATCAGCGCAACCCGGGCAAGCTCCTACAATGAGCAGTTCTTC. It is translated as CAISATRASSYNEQFF.

The J gene is TRBJ2-5, the V gene TRBV4-2; 7 nucleotides line up with TRBD1. CDR3 length: 15 amino acids. V shed 5 bases, J shed 5 bases, and the junction held 11 bases outside the gene matches. Germline CDR1 reads LGHNA; CDR2 reads YNFKEQ. The CDR3 protein is CASSLTLGGRETQYF. For the CDR3, the DNA is TGTGCCAGCAGCTTAACACTAGGGGGCAGGGAGACCCAGTACTTC.

In this sample, this clone turned up a few times. This rearrangement joins TRBV15 to TRBJ2-5, with TRBD2 matching over 7 bases. This CDR3 is 13 amino acids long. Germline V lookup: CDR1 LNHNV, CDR2 YYDKDF (reference sequence). J lost 5 bases, V lost 6 bases, and 6 bases had no gene match. As DNA, the CDR3 is TGTGCCACCAGTAGACTAGCAGGGGAGACCCAGTACTTC. Translation: CATSRLAGETQYF.

This clone was recorded a few times. The V gene is TRBV15, the J gene TRBJ2-7; 8 bases agree with TRBD1. V shed 3 bases and J 6 bases; nucleotides not matched to a gene: 7. Germline-derived CDR1 and CDR2 are LNHNV and YYDKDF (reference sequence). The CDR3 totals 14 residues. The CDR3 DNA follows: TGTGCCACCAGCAGGGACAGGGTAACCGGCGAGCAGTACTTC. It specifies CATSRDRVTGEQYF.

The chain has TRBV5-1 and TRBJ1-3; TRBD1 might be the D (5 bases). V was shortened by 7 bases and J by 5 bases, with 16 bases between the two germline ends. CDR1 and CDR2 from the germline V gene are SGHRS and YFSETQ. The CDR3 contains 14 residues. The CDR3, as DNA: TGCGCCAGCCAGGGTTCTGGGCAACGAAACACCATATATTTT. Amino acid sequence: CASQGSGQRNTIYF.

The chain joins TRBV10-2 to TRBJ1-2; D gene unclear. The CDR3 contains 13 residues. CDR1 WSHSY and CDR2 SAAADI come from the germline V gene. Trimming removed 2 bases from V and 3 bases from J, with 7 bases in between. The CDR3 loop reads CASSERLDYGYTF. CDR3 bases: TGCGCCAGCAGTGAGCGTTTAGACTATGGCTACACCTTC.

Here the CDR3 reads CASSFPLDRENGYTF. CDR3 coding DNA: TGTGCCAGCTCATTCCCCCTGGACAGGGAGAATGGCTACACCTTC. The chain couples TRBV18 to TRBJ1-2, with TRBD1 identical over 8 bases. The J segment lost 6 bases and the V segment lost 5 bases, leaving 11 bases of the junction unmatched. CDR1 and CDR2 (germline): KGHSH, LQKENI. The CDR3 contains 15 residues.

This chain uses TRBV6-1 with TRBJ2-7, with TRBD2 matching 11 bases. V shed 4 bases and J 3 bases; nucleotides not matched to a gene: 5. Germline values: CDR1 MNHNS, CDR2 SASEGT. The CDR3 has 15 residues. For the CDR3, the DNA is TGTGCCAGCAGTGGAAGACTAGCGGGATTCTACGAGCAGTACTTC. Residues: CASSGRLAGFYEQYF.

The rearrangement links TRBV19 to TRBJ2-7, with TRBD2 matching 10 bases. The CDR3 runs 15 residues. CDR1 and CDR2 from the germline V gene are LNHDA and SQIVND (reference sequence). V gave up 3 bases and J gave up 5 bases; unmatched junction bases: 7. The CDR3 reads CASSMDSGRAHEQYF. Here the CDR3 DNA reads TGTGCCAGTAGTATGGACAGCGGGAGGGCCCACGAGCAGTACTTC.

The rearrangement joins TRBV10-3 to TRBJ1-5; D gene unclear. V shed 0 bases and J shed 9 bases, with 12 bases lying between them. This CDR3 region has 14 residues. The germline gives CDR1 ENHRY, CDR2 SYGVKD. The CDR3 nucleotides read TGTGCCATCAGTGAGTCGATCGGTCGATCGCCCCAGCATTTT. Its protein is CAISESIGRSPQHF.

This chain uses TRBV9 with TRBJ2-3; no clear D. The germline CDR1 and CDR2 sequences are SGDLS and YYNGEE. This CDR3 comprises 13 residues. V lost 0 bases and J 6 bases, leaving 8 bases between the germline ends. The CDR3 loop is CASSVDLHDTQYF. DNA of the CDR3: TGTGCCAGCAGCGTAGACCTACACGATACGCAGTATTTT.

This clone has a handful of counts. DNA for the CDR3: TGCGCCAGCAGCTACGGGGAGACCCAGTACTTC. Amino acid sequence: CASSYGETQYF. The V gene is TRBV5-1, the J gene TRBJ2-5; D unresolved. V lost 3 bases to trimming and J lost 5 bases, with 5 bases between them. CDR1 is SGHRS, CDR2 YFSETQ, per germline. The CDR3 is made up of 11 amino acids.

This clone was seen a handful of times. The V gene is TRBV6-1, the J gene TRBJ2-5; 12 nucleotides align to TRBD2. The CDR3 is 16 amino acids. V was clipped by 3 bases and J by 1 base; unmatched bases: 3. Germline V gene sequence: CDR1 MNHNS, CDR2 SASEGT. The DNA of the CDR3 is TGTGCCAGCAGTGAGGGACTAGCGGGCCTCCAAGAGACCCAGTACTTC. It yields the protein CASSEGLAGLQETQYF.

This clone was detected a few times. The CDR3 bases are TGTGCCAGCAGTTGGAGAGCGGGGGGGTCAGATACGCAGTATTTT. It is translated as CASSWRAGGSDTQYF. The V and J genes are TRBV6-5 and TRBJ2-3; 10 nucleotides match TRBD2. J lost 4 bases, V lost 4 bases, and 5 bases had no gene match. This CDR3 has 15 amino acids. Per the germline V gene, CDR1 is MNHEY and CDR2 is SVGAGI.

V and J are TRBV29-1 and TRBJ1-2; D gene ambiguous. Trimming stripped 0 bases from V and 6 bases from J, with 11 bases between. CDR3 length: 13 residues. The germline gives CDR1 SQVTM, CDR2 ANQGSEA. This CDR3 reads CSVEDPGSNGYTF. The DNA for the CDR3 is TGCAGCGTTGAAGATCCGGGAAGTAATGGCTACACCTTC. The variable domain in full, completed from reference TRBV29-1 and TRBJ1-2, reads SAVISQKPSRDICQRGTSLTIQCQVDSQVTMMFWYRQQPGQSLTLIATANQGSEATYESGFVIDKFPISRPNLTFSTLTVSNMSPEDSSIYLCSVEDPGSNGYTFGSGTRLTVV.

This rearrangement joins TRBV13 to TRBJ1-1, with 8 bases lining up with TRBD1. Germline-derived CDR1 and CDR2 are PRHDT and FYEKMQ (reference sequence). This CDR3 has 15 amino acids. The V gene end was trimmed by 4 bases and the J gene end by 6 bases; junction bases not matched to a gene: 10. The CDR3 DNA sequence: TGTGCCAGCAGCTCGGGGGAGCAGGGGGCGGCTGAAGCTTTCTTT. Translated: CASSSGEQGAAEAFF.

The chain uses TRBV19 and TRBJ2-2; D may be TRBD1 (6 bases). This CDR3 comprises 15 residues. Germline CDR1 reads LNHDA; CDR2 reads SQIVND (reference sequence). The V gene lost 5 bases and the J gene lost 4 bases, with 14 bases spanning the gap. CDR3 sequence: CASSPDRTGTGELFF. In DNA form, the CDR3 reads TGTGCCAGTAGTCCCGACAGGACTGGCACCGGGGAGCTGTTTTTT.

The J gene is TRBJ2-7, the V gene TRBV28; tentative D call: TRBD1 (5 bases). CDR1 is MDHEN, CDR2 SYDVKM, per germline. The V end was cut by 5 bases, the J end by 3 bases, with 14 bases between. The CDR3 sequence is 14 residues long. The DNA of the CDR3 is TGTGCCAGCAGTGGGGATTACAGGAACTACGAGCAGTACTTC. As protein: CASSGDYRNYEQYF. The full variable domain, rest sourced from reference TRBV28 and TRBJ2-7, is DVKVTQSSRYLVKRTGEKVFLECVQDMDHENMFWYRQDPGLGLRLIYFSYDVKMKEKGDIPEGYSVSREKKERFSLILESASTNQTSMYLCASSGDYRNYEQYFGPGTRLTVT.

The chain carries TRBV6-1 and TRBJ2-5; 10 positions agree with TRBD1. CDR1 is MNHNS and CDR2 is SASEGT in the germline V gene. The J segment lost 5 bases and the V segment lost 6 bases, leaving 3 bases of the junction unmatched. This CDR3 comprises 13 residues. In DNA, the CDR3 is TGTGCCAGCAGGCCGGGACAGGGGGAGACCCAGTACTTC. Its translation: CASRPGQGETQYF.

This clone was counted between two and nine times. The chain employs TRBV2 and TRBJ1-5; D might be TRBD1 (5 bases). V was pared by 4 bases and J by 4 bases, with 17 bases between. This CDR3 has 16 residues. Germline V gene lookup returns CDR1 SNHLY and CDR2 FYNNEI. CDR3 sequence: CASSGGTGTANQPQHF. The CDR3 DNA reads as TGTGCCAGCAGTGGGGGGACCGGGACGGCAAATCAGCCCCAGCATTTT. The complete variable domain, with remaining parts taken from reference TRBV2 and TRBJ1-5, reads EPEVTQTPSHQVTQMGQEVILRCVPISNHLYFYWYRQILGQKVEFLVSFYNNEISEKSEIFDDQFSVERPDGSNFTLKIRSTKLEDSAMYFCASSGGTGTANQPQHFGDGTRLSIL.

The V and J genes are TRBV9 and TRBJ2-2, with 7 positions matching TRBD1. The germline gives CDR1 SGDLS, CDR2 YYNGEE. The CDR3 runs 14 residues. The trim removed 4 bases at V and 5 bases at J, leaving 5 bases unmatched. CDR3 sequence (DNA): TGTGCCAGCAGCCGACAGGGACAGACCGGGGAGCTGTTTTTT. It translates to CASSRQGQTGELFF.

The chain uses TRBV18 and TRBJ2-3; no clear D gene. V was clipped by 3 bases and J by 4 bases, with 8 bases between them. This CDR3 comprises 13 residues. The germline CDR1 and CDR2 sequences are KGHSH and LQKENI. In nucleotides, the CDR3 is TGTGCCAGCTCACCGGACGCGGCAGATACGCAGTATTTT. Protein: CASSPDAADTQYF. The full variable domain, rest sourced from reference TRBV18 and TRBJ2-3, is NAGVMQNPRHLVRRRGQEARLRCSPMKGHSHVYWYRQLPEEGLKFMVYLQKENIIDESGMPKERFSAEFPKEGPSILRIQQVVRGDSAAYFCASSPDAADTQYFGPGTRLTVL.

V usage is TRBV9 and J usage is TRBJ2-1, with D perhaps matching TRBD2 (6 bases). The CDR3 covers 13 residues. The V end lost 0 bases, the J end lost 6 bases, and 7 bases lay between the germline ends. CDR1 and CDR2 (germline): SGDLS, YYNGEE. The CDR3 DNA sequence: TGTGCCAGCAGCGTAGGGGACTTCAATGAGCAGTTCTTC. This translates into CASSVGDFNEQFF.

The chain links TRBV7-2 to TRBJ2-1; a weak D match, TRBD1 (6 bases). Germline V lookup: CDR1 SGHTA, CDR2 FQGNSA. The CDR3 spans 16 residues. The V gene lost 1 base and the J gene lost 5 bases, with 15 bases spanning the gap. The CDR3 sequence is CASSLGRRGLNNEQFF. The CDR3 DNA sequence: TGTGCCAGCAGCTTAGGACGCAGGGGCTTGAACAATGAGCAGTTCTTC. The full variable domain, in which reference TRBV7-2 and TRBJ2-1 provide the parts outside the CDR3, is GAGVSQSPSNKVTEKGKDVELRCDPISGHTALYWYRQSLGQGLEFLIYFQGNSAPDKSGLPSDRFSAERTGGSVSTLTIQRTQQEDSAVYLCASSLGRRGLNNEQFFGPGTRLTVL.

The V gene is TRBV4-1, the J gene TRBJ2-1; the D is unclear. The CDR3 covers 13 residues. The germline CDR1 and CDR2 sequences are MGHRA and YSYEKL. Between the trimmed V and J ends, which lost 1 base and 4 bases, there was a span of 5 bases. The CDR3 here is CASSQGEYNEQFF. CDR3 coding DNA: TGCGCCAGCAGCCAAGGAGAGTACAATGAGCAGTTCTTC.

This rearrangement joins TRBV5-4 to TRBJ2-7, with TRBD2 matching over 10 bases. This CDR3 has 15 residues. V trimming: 3 bases; J trimming: 2 bases; junction bases outside the gene matches: 5. CDR1 is SGHNT and CDR2 is YYREEE in the germline V gene (reference sequence). CDR3 sequence: CASSWASGGTYEQYF. Here the CDR3 DNA reads TGTGCCAGCAGCTGGGCTAGCGGGGGCACCTACGAGCAGTACTTC.

V is TRBV5-5 and J is TRBJ2-3; 9 nucleotides align to TRBD1. Germline V CDR1 and CDR2: SGHKS, YYEKEE (reference sequence). The CDR3 sequence is 15 residues long. Unmatched junction bases numbered 6, after V lost 5 bases and J lost 2 bases. The CDR3 protein is CASSTGGDITDTQYF. The DNA of the CDR3 is TGTGCCAGCAGTACAGGGGGCGATATCACAGATACGCAGTATTTT. Looking up the rest from reference TRBV5-5 and TRBJ2-3 gives the full variable domain: DAGVTQSPTHLIKTRGQQVTLRCSPISGHKSVSWYQQVLGQGPQFIFQYYEKEERGRGNFPDRFSARQFPNYSSELNVNALLLGDSALYLCASSTGGDITDTQYFGPGTRLTVL.